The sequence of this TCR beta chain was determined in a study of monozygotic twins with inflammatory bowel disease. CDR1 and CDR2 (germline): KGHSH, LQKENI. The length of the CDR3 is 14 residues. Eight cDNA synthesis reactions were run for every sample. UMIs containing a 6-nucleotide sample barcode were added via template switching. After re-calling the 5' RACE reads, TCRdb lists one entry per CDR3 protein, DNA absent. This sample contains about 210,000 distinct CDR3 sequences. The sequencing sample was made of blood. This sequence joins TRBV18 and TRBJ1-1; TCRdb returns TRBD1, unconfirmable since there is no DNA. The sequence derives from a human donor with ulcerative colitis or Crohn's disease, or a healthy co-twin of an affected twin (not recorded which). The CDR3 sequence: CASSPPPVGDEAFF.